The rows below give T cell receptor beta chains drawn from one sample of a study of human T cells and chemical hapten exposure. TCRdb passed the RACE reads through MiXCR, listing each CDR3 protein once. This sample has around 110,000 distinct CDR3 sequences, with 11% found just once. The source was whole blood, collected in connection with sensitization to the hapten diphenylcyclopropenone (DPC). The receptors derive from a woman aged 50 to 60 with alopecia areata. Some clones in this sample may be carry-over from other donors' samples. Both conserved end residues are part of each CDR3. Each record gives: V gene, J gene, D gene, clone size, CDR3 DNA, CDR3 protein. A D gene is named only where the DNA matches it firmly. Part of the rows lack a size; the others show once, few, many or a class for expanded clones.

v_call: TRBV14; j_call: TRBJ1-1; d_call: NA; clone_size: NA; cdr3_nt: TGTGCCAGCAGCCCCTTCAGGCAGTTGAACACTAAAGCTTTCTTT; cdr3_aa: CASSPFRQLNTKAFF
v_call: TRBV7-2; j_call: TRBJ1-1; d_call: NA; clone_size: few; cdr3_nt: TGTGCCAGCACCACGAGGGATCGAAACACTGAAGCTTTCTTT; cdr3_aa: CASTTRDRNTEAFF
v_call: TRBV2; j_call: TRBJ2-3; d_call: NA; clone_size: few; cdr3_nt: TGTGCCAGCAGTGAAAGGAGTTCGAGCACAGATACGCAGTATTTT; cdr3_aa: CASSERSSSTDTQYF
v_call: TRBV29-1; j_call: TRBJ2-5; d_call: NA; clone_size: NA; cdr3_nt: TGCAGCGGGGATGAGGGACGAGAGACCCGGTACTTC; cdr3_aa: CSGDEGRETRYF
v_call: TRBV20-1; j_call: TRBJ2-3; d_call: TRBD2; clone_size: many; cdr3_nt: TGCAGTGCTAGAGGGACTAGCGGGGGAAGTAGCACAGATACGCAGTATTTT; cdr3_aa: CSARGTSGGSSTDTQYF
v_call: TRBV14; j_call: TRBJ2-4; d_call: NA; clone_size: NA; cdr3_nt: TGTGCCAGCAGCCCTTGGACAGAAAACATTCAGTACTTC; cdr3_aa: CASSPWTENIQYF
v_call: TRBV5-6; j_call: TRBJ2-5; d_call: NA; clone_size: many; cdr3_nt: TGTGCCAGCAGCTTAGGAGGGACCCAGTACTTC; cdr3_aa: CASSLGGTQYF
v_call: TRBV5-6; j_call: TRBJ2-3; d_call: TRBD2; clone_size: NA; cdr3_nt: TGTGCCAGCAGCCTCCGACTAGCAGCCCCAGATACGCAGTATTTT; cdr3_aa: CASSLRLAAPDTQYF
v_call: TRBV12-3/TRBV12-4; j_call: TRBJ2-3; d_call: NA; clone_size: few; cdr3_nt: TGTGCCAGCAGTCAGACCCGGACAGATACGCAGTATTTT; cdr3_aa: CASSQTRTDTQYF
v_call: TRBV5-6; j_call: TRBJ1-1; d_call: TRBD1; clone_size: few; cdr3_nt: TGTGCCAGCAGCCTCTACAGGGGTGAAGCTTTCTTT; cdr3_aa: CASSLYRGEAFF
v_call: TRBV10-3; j_call: TRBJ1-1; d_call: NA; clone_size: NA; cdr3_nt: TGTGCCATCACTCAAGGGGAGGTAGGCACTGAAGCTTTCTTT; cdr3_aa: CAITQGEVGTEAFF
v_call: TRBV10-3; j_call: TRBJ1-1; d_call: NA; clone_size: NA; cdr3_nt: TGTGCCATCAAAGCTCTGGAGTCGAACACTGAAGCTTTCTTT; cdr3_aa: CAIKALESNTEAFF
v_call: TRBV4-1; j_call: TRBJ1-3; d_call: NA; clone_size: NA; cdr3_nt: TGCGCCAGCAGCCAAGAATATAAGTTATTCTCTGGAAACACCATATATTTT; cdr3_aa: CASSQEYKLFSGNTIYF
v_call: TRBV11-2; j_call: TRBJ2-3; d_call: TRBD2; clone_size: NA; cdr3_nt: TGTGCCAGCAGCTTTTTGCGGGGGGGCGTTACAGATACGCAGTATTTT; cdr3_aa: CASSFLRGGVTDTQYF
v_call: TRBV19; j_call: TRBJ2-1; d_call: NA; clone_size: few; cdr3_nt: TGTGCCAGTATCCAGGCGGGCGACCCCTACAATGAGCAGTTCTTC; cdr3_aa: CASIQAGDPYNEQFF
v_call: TRBV6-2/TRBV6-3; j_call: TRBJ2-7; d_call: NA; clone_size: NA; cdr3_nt: TGTGCCAGCTCCGACAGGTTGGGGCCCTACGAGCAGTACTTC; cdr3_aa: CASSDRLGPYEQYF
v_call: TRBV7-2; j_call: TRBJ2-3; d_call: NA; clone_size: few; cdr3_nt: TGTGCCAGCAGCCGCCGGGACAATACAGATACGCAGTATTTT; cdr3_aa: CASSRRDNTDTQYF
v_call: TRBV15; j_call: TRBJ2-5; d_call: TRBD2; clone_size: NA; cdr3_nt: TGTGCCACCAGCAGAGATTCACGACTAGCGGGAGAAGAGACCCAGTACTTC; cdr3_aa: CATSRDSRLAGEETQYF
v_call: TRBV6-2/TRBV6-3; j_call: TRBJ2-1; d_call: TRBD2; clone_size: NA; cdr3_nt: TGTGCCAGCAGTCGGATCTCCGGGACTAGCCCCCAACGATACAATGAGCAGTTCTTC; cdr3_aa: CASSRISGTSPQRYNEQFF
v_call: TRBV9; j_call: TRBJ1-5; d_call: NA; clone_size: NA; cdr3_nt: TGTGCCAGCAGCTCCCGGACAGATCATCAGCCCCAGCATTTT; cdr3_aa: CASSSRTDHQPQHF
v_call: TRBV10-3; j_call: TRBJ2-1; d_call: NA; clone_size: NA; cdr3_nt: TGTGCCATCACCGATGGGGGCCATGAGCAGTTCTTC; cdr3_aa: CAITDGGHEQFF
v_call: TRBV2; j_call: TRBJ2-3; d_call: TRBD1; clone_size: few; cdr3_nt: TGTGCCAGCAGTCTAGACAGGGCAAAAGGCACAGATACGCAGTATTTT; cdr3_aa: CASSLDRAKGTDTQYF
v_call: TRBV5-6; j_call: TRBJ1-6; d_call: NA; clone_size: NA; cdr3_nt: TGTGCCAGCAGCGTGAGGGATTCACCCCTCCACTTT; cdr3_aa: CASSVRDSPLHF
v_call: TRBV4-2; j_call: TRBJ1-4; d_call: NA; clone_size: NA; cdr3_nt: TGTGCCAGCAGCATGTTGGCGGAAAAACTGTTTTTT; cdr3_aa: CASSMLAEKLFF
v_call: TRBV9; j_call: TRBJ1-3; d_call: NA; clone_size: few; cdr3_nt: TGTGCCAGCAGCCCCCCCGGGGCGCAAGGAAACACCATATATTTT; cdr3_aa: CASSPPGAQGNTIYF
v_call: TRBV4-2; j_call: TRBJ1-4; d_call: TRBD1; clone_size: few; cdr3_nt: TGTGCCAGCGGACAGGGTGAAAAACTGTTTTTT; cdr3_aa: CASGQGEKLFF
v_call: TRBV6-2/TRBV6-3; j_call: TRBJ2-3; d_call: NA; clone_size: few; cdr3_nt: TGTGCCAGCAGTTACTTCGCGGGACAACCCTCTTACTTCCGAGATACGCAGTATTTT; cdr3_aa: CASSYFAGQPSYFRDTQYF
v_call: TRBV28; j_call: TRBJ2-1; d_call: NA; clone_size: NA; cdr3_nt: TGTGCCAGCAGATGGGGCTCGGATGAGCAGTTCTTC; cdr3_aa: CASRWGSDEQFF
v_call: TRBV12-3/TRBV12-4; j_call: TRBJ1-5; d_call: NA; clone_size: NA; cdr3_nt: TGTGCCAGCAGTTCTTCAGGGAGGAATCAGCCCCAGCATTTT; cdr3_aa: CASSSSGRNQPQHF
v_call: TRBV6-6; j_call: TRBJ2-7; d_call: NA; clone_size: many; cdr3_nt: TGTGCCAGCAGTTACTCTCCCTGGGAAGAGCAGTACTTC; cdr3_aa: CASSYSPWEEQYF
v_call: TRBV12-1; j_call: TRBJ2-1; d_call: NA; clone_size: NA; cdr3_nt: TGTGCCAGCAGCTTCAGAGCGGGGGGGCAGAATGAGCAGTTCTTC; cdr3_aa: CASSFRAGGQNEQFF
v_call: TRBV29-1; j_call: TRBJ2-7; d_call: NA; clone_size: many; cdr3_nt: TGCAGCGTTGACGGGGCCGGGAGTGAGCAGTACTTC; cdr3_aa: CSVDGAGSEQYF
v_call: TRBV6-6; j_call: TRBJ1-4; d_call: NA; clone_size: many; cdr3_nt: TGTGCCAGCGAGGCAGGGGCTAGGGAAAAACTGTTTTTT; cdr3_aa: CASEAGAREKLFF
v_call: TRBV29-1; j_call: TRBJ2-5; d_call: TRBD2; clone_size: few; cdr3_nt: TGCAGCGTTGAGGGAGGGGCAGAGACCCAGTACTTC; cdr3_aa: CSVEGGAETQYF
v_call: TRBV6-1; j_call: TRBJ2-7; d_call: NA; clone_size: NA; cdr3_nt: TGTGCCAGCAGATTAGCGGACTACGAGCAGTACTTC; cdr3_aa: CASRLADYEQYF
v_call: TRBV6-2/TRBV6-3; j_call: TRBJ2-1; d_call: NA; clone_size: few; cdr3_nt: TGTGCCAGCAGTTGGGGGGTAAATGAGCAGTTCTTC; cdr3_aa: CASSWGVNEQFF
v_call: TRBV27; j_call: TRBJ1-1; d_call: TRBD1; clone_size: few; cdr3_nt: TGTGCCAGCAGAAATCAGGGGGAGACTGAAGCTTTCTTT; cdr3_aa: CASRNQGETEAFF
v_call: TRBV4-2; j_call: TRBJ2-3; d_call: TRBD1; clone_size: many; cdr3_nt: TGTGCCAGCAGCCAAGAGGGGACAGGGAGATCAGATACGCAGTATTTT; cdr3_aa: CASSQEGTGRSDTQYF
v_call: TRBV19; j_call: TRBJ2-7; d_call: NA; clone_size: many; cdr3_nt: TGTGCCAGCCGGGACAAGAGCTCCTACGAGCAGTACTTC; cdr3_aa: CASRDKSSYEQYF
v_call: TRBV7-9; j_call: TRBJ2-7; d_call: TRBD1; clone_size: many; cdr3_nt: TGTGCCAGCAGCTTCTCCGGGACAGAAGCGGTTGAGCAGTACTTC; cdr3_aa: CASSFSGTEAVEQYF
v_call: TRBV5-1; j_call: TRBJ2-3; d_call: NA; clone_size: NA; cdr3_nt: TGCGCCAGCAGCGAACCTGGCACAGATACGCAGTATTTT; cdr3_aa: CASSEPGTDTQYF
v_call: TRBV20-1; j_call: TRBJ1-6; d_call: NA; clone_size: many; cdr3_nt: TGCAGTGCTAGAGAACATCTGGCTTCACCCCTCCACTTT; cdr3_aa: CSAREHLASPLHF
v_call: TRBV6-5; j_call: TRBJ2-3; d_call: NA; clone_size: few; cdr3_nt: TGTGCCAGCAGTTACTCGGGGATAGAGGGGTATGATACGCAGTATTTT; cdr3_aa: CASSYSGIEGYDTQYF
v_call: TRBV12-5; j_call: TRBJ1-1; d_call: NA; clone_size: NA; cdr3_nt: TGTGCTAGTGGTTTGGGATCAGATATCACTGAAGCTTTCTTT; cdr3_aa: CASGLGSDITEAFF
v_call: TRBV20-1; j_call: TRBJ1-2; d_call: NA; clone_size: NA; cdr3_nt: TGCAGTGCTAGATATCCAGTAGGGAACTATGGCTACACCTTC; cdr3_aa: CSARYPVGNYGYTF
v_call: TRBV5-1; j_call: TRBJ2-3; d_call: NA; clone_size: NA; cdr3_nt: TGCGCCAGCAGCGCCGACCAGTCAGATACGCAGTATTTT; cdr3_aa: CASSADQSDTQYF
v_call: TRBV5-5; j_call: TRBJ1-4; d_call: NA; clone_size: NA; cdr3_nt: TGTGCCAGCAGCGACGACAGGCTGGGGGCTAATGAAAAACTGTTTTTT; cdr3_aa: CASSDDRLGANEKLFF
v_call: TRBV20-1; j_call: TRBJ2-7; d_call: TRBD2; clone_size: NA; cdr3_nt: TGCAGTGCTAGAGATGTAGCGGGCCCCTACGAGCAGTACTTC; cdr3_aa: CSARDVAGPYEQYF
v_call: TRBV20-1; j_call: TRBJ1-1; d_call: NA; clone_size: few; cdr3_nt: TGCAGTGCCCCCCGCTCGGGCACTGAAGCTTTCTTT; cdr3_aa: CSAPRSGTEAFF
v_call: TRBV9; j_call: TRBJ1-6; d_call: NA; clone_size: NA; cdr3_nt: TGTGCCAGCAGCGTAGGGGCAGGGAACTCACCCCTCCACTTT; cdr3_aa: CASSVGAGNSPLHF
v_call: TRBV7-2; j_call: TRBJ2-3; d_call: NA; clone_size: few; cdr3_nt: TGTGCCAGCAGCTTAGATGGGGGTGCTACAGATACGCAGTATTTT; cdr3_aa: CASSLDGGATDTQYF
v_call: TRBV20-1; j_call: TRBJ2-3; d_call: NA; clone_size: few; cdr3_nt: TGCAGTGCTAGGCTCCGGGGGCGCTCAGATACGCAGTATTTT; cdr3_aa: CSARLRGRSDTQYF
v_call: TRBV6-5; j_call: TRBJ2-1; d_call: TRBD1; clone_size: NA; cdr3_nt: TGTGCCAGCAGCCTAGACAGGGCGGTCCGGACCGAGCAGTTCTTC; cdr3_aa: CASSLDRAVRTEQFF
v_call: TRBV12-3/TRBV12-4; j_call: TRBJ2-5; d_call: NA; clone_size: few; cdr3_nt: TGTGCCAGCAGTTTCAACTCAGAGGAGACCCAGTACTTC; cdr3_aa: CASSFNSEETQYF
v_call: TRBV7-8; j_call: TRBJ2-7; d_call: NA; clone_size: few; cdr3_nt: TGTGCCAGCAGCTTAGAGCCGGTGAGCTCCTACGAGCAGTACTTC; cdr3_aa: CASSLEPVSSYEQYF
v_call: TRBV10-3; j_call: TRBJ2-7; d_call: NA; clone_size: NA; cdr3_nt: TGTGCCATCAGTGAGAGCACGGGGTCCGACGAGCAGTACTTC; cdr3_aa: CAISESTGSDEQYF
v_call: TRBV24-1; j_call: TRBJ2-3; d_call: NA; clone_size: few; cdr3_nt: TGTGCCACCAGTGTGGCGGACCAGACAGATACGCAGTATTTT; cdr3_aa: CATSVADQTDTQYF
v_call: TRBV12-5; j_call: TRBJ2-3; d_call: TRBD2; clone_size: many; cdr3_nt: TGTGCTAGTGGCCGCACGCGGGGGGACACAGATACGCAGTATTTT; cdr3_aa: CASGRTRGDTDTQYF
v_call: TRBV7-9; j_call: TRBJ2-2; d_call: NA; clone_size: NA; cdr3_nt: TGTGCCAGCAGCACGACAGTCCTTCCGAACACCGGGGAGCTGTTTTTT; cdr3_aa: CASSTTVLPNTGELFF
v_call: TRBV27; j_call: TRBJ2-5; d_call: NA; clone_size: many; cdr3_nt: TGTGCCAGCAGTTTATTGACAGGAGAGACCCAGTACTTC; cdr3_aa: CASSLLTGETQYF